One and the same sample provided the 10 T cell receptor beta chains below, sequenced in a study of post-analysis software for immune sequencing data. Study findings and constraints: The five TRBV segments detected at higher frequency in patients than in controls included TRBV5-6, TRBV5-1 and TRBV20-1.

The antigens of these receptors remain unknown. TCR beta libraries were prepared from cDNA with unique molecular identifiers. TCRdb fed the PCR reads into MiXCR, producing one record per CDR3 protein. This sample has about 400,000 distinct CDR3 sequences, with around 37% found just once. The sequencing input was blood. Receptors originate from a girl under 18 with multiple sclerosis.

The chain recombines TRBV29-1 with TRBJ2-1; a weak D match, TRBD2 (7 bases). CDR3 length equals 15 residues. The germline gives CDR1 SQVTM, CDR2 ANQGSEA. V dropped 7 bases and J dropped 0 bases, with 16 bases sitting between them. The CDR3 nucleotides read TGCAGCGCCGAGGGGGGGTTGAGCTCCTACAATGAGCAGTTCTTC. Protein: CSAEGGLSSYNEQFF.

This clonotype turned up a few times. The chain uses TRBV6-1 and TRBJ2-1; D possibly corresponds to TRBD2 (7 bases). The CDR3 spans 17 residues. Germline CDR1 reads MNHNS; CDR2 reads SASEGT. V was pared by 3 bases and J by 3 bases, with 18 bases between. The CDR3 nucleotides read TGTGCCAGCAGTGATATTGTGTCGGGGGGCGACTACAATGAGCAGTTCTTC. Its translation: CASSDIVSGGDYNEQFF.

This chain joins TRBV19 and TRBJ1-2; D remains unclear. Germline CDR1 reads LNHDA; CDR2 reads SQIVND (reference sequence). This CDR3 region has 13 residues. V was trimmed by 5 bases and J by 4 bases, leaving 11 bases between them. CDR3 DNA: TGTGCCAGTAGTTGGCGGAGCATCTATGGCTACACCTTC. It specifies CASSWRSIYGYTF.

This clonotype was found a few times. V usage is TRBV6-1 and J usage is TRBJ2-1, with 8 bases lining up with TRBD2. After removal of 6 bases from V and 1 base from J, the junction contained 11 bases not matched to a gene. CDR3 size: 17 residues. Germline V gene lookup returns CDR1 MNHNS and CDR2 SASEGT. CDR3 bases: TGTGCCAGCAGCCGGGGGGGGAGCGGGGGTTCCTACAATGAGCAGTTCTTC. Its translation is CASSRGGSGGSYNEQFF.

This clonotype has more than one count but fewer than ten. The junction shows a germline mismatch at one end, possibly a read error. V gene TRBV4-3 combines with J gene TRBJ2-7; possibly TRBD1 for D (5 bases). CDR3 length equals 15 residues. CDR1 is LGHNA and CDR2 is YSLEER in the germline V gene. CDR3 nucleotide sequence: TGCGCCAGCAGTCAAGGGGCAGGGAAATCCTACGAGCAGTACTTC. This sequence encodes CASSQGAGKSYEQYF.

V is TRBV19 and J is TRBJ2-7; a weak D match, TRBD1 (6 bases). This CDR3 has 16 amino acids. Germline V lookup: CDR1 LNHDA, CDR2 SQIVND (reference sequence). V was pared by 5 bases and J by 6 bases, with 23 bases between. This CDR3 reads CASSFLPGQREAEQYF. The DNA for the CDR3 is TGTGCCAGTAGTTTTCTCCCGGGACAAAGAGAGGCCGAGCAGTACTTC.

This clonotype was seen only a few times. This chain links TRBV29-1 with TRBJ2-7, with a tentative D call TRBD1 (6 bases). Germline values: CDR1 SQVTM, CDR2 ANQGSEA. Trimming stripped 5 bases from V and 1 base from J, with 12 bases between. The CDR3 runs 13 residues. The CDR3 DNA reads as TGCAGCGTTACGTGGCAGGGGTCCTACGAGCAGTACTTC. Protein: CSVTWQGSYEQYF.

The CDR3 here is CASSQEPGSGAYEQYF. CDR3 DNA sequence: TGCGCCAGCAGCCAAGAACCAGGCAGCGGGGCCTACGAGCAGTACTTC. The genes are TRBV4-3 and TRBJ2-7; 7 nucleotides align to TRBD2. CDR3 length: 16 amino acids. V trimming: 0 bases; J trimming: 2 bases; junction bases outside the gene matches: 7. Germline CDR1 reads LGHNA; CDR2 reads YSLEER.

This clonotype came up a few times. V gene TRBV12-3 or TRBV12-4 combines with J gene TRBJ2-3; D not certain. Between the trimmed V and J ends, which lost 5 bases and 10 bases, there was a span of 22 bases. There are 15 residues in the CDR3. In DNA form, the CDR3 reads TGTGCCAGCAGTCACCAAGACCCCCGCGCCCTATCGCAGTATTTT. It yields the protein CASSHQDPRALSQYF.

V and J are TRBV11-3 and TRBJ2-1; 8 bases match TRBD2. With 2 bases clipped from V and 7 bases from J, the junction kept 10 bases outside the gene matches. Germline values: CDR1 SGHNT, CDR2 YENEEA. The CDR3 runs to 16 residues. The CDR3 reads CASSLRGAGVGNEQFF. For the CDR3, the DNA is TGTGCCAGCAGCTTAAGGGGAGCGGGGGTCGGAAATGAGCAGTTCTTC.